The 7 T cell receptor beta chains given below trace back to one sample, sequenced in a study of vaccination and CD4 T cells after COVID-19. These receptors have no identified antigens. Treatment given: approximately 11-day PBMC culture with coronavirus spike peptide pools or control peptides (ViraFEST assay). Oncomine TCR Beta short-read sequencing was applied to DNA from cultured CD4+ T cells. TCRdb independently ran MiXCR on the PCR reads; one entry per CDR3 protein. The profile shows several thousand distinct CDR3 sequences, approximately 61% of them singletons. Material: cultured CD4+ T cells from blood, obtained after SARS-CoV-2 vaccination. These receptors all come from a human donor with COVID-19.

The chain combines TRBV7-3 with TRBJ1-2; 7 positions match TRBD1. There are 15 residues in the CDR3. After removal of 0 bases from V and 1 base from J, the junction contained 2 bases not matched to a gene. Germline values: CDR1 SGHTA, CDR2 FQGTGA. The CDR3 protein is CASSLTRQGNYGYTF. The CDR3, as DNA: TGTGCCAGCAGCTTAACGAGACAGGGTAACTATGGCTACACCTTC.

The chain is built from TRBV6-1 and TRBJ1-6; D is undetermined. Trimming cost V 6 bases and J 7 bases, with 7 bases left between them. The CDR3 spans 12 residues. Germline V gene data show CDR1 as MNHNS and CDR2 as SASEGT. Here the CDR3 reads CASRRPNSPLHF. The DNA for the CDR3 is TGTGCCAGCAGAAGACCCAATTCACCCCTCCACTTT.

The J gene is TRBJ1-5, the V gene TRBV6-5; D remains ambiguous. V was trimmed by 4 bases and J by 2 bases, leaving 9 bases between them. This CDR3 spans 14 amino acids. Germline loops: CDR1 MNHEY, CDR2 SVGAGI. The CDR3 spells CASSLGSGNQPQHF. The CDR3, as DNA: TGTGCCAGCAGTTTGGGGTCGGGCAATCAGCCCCAGCATTTT.

This clonotype appeared a few times. The chain couples TRBV20-1 to TRBJ2-3, with 9 positions matching TRBD2. The CDR3 sequence is 16 residues long. Looked up from germline, CDR1 is DFQATT and CDR2 is SNEGSKA (reference sequence). Losses at the gene ends were 3 bases for V and 6 bases for J; bases not matched to a gene: 13. CDR3 amino acids: CSARGRWAGGPDTQYF. As DNA, the CDR3 is TGCAGTGCTAGGGGGAGATGGGCGGGGGGGCCTGATACGCAGTATTTT.

This clonotype appeared a few times. J is TRBJ2-5 and V is TRBV5-1; TRBD2 is a possible D gene (8 bases). From germline, CDR1 is SGHRS and CDR2 YFSETQ. This CDR3 region has 16 residues. Trimming took off 0 bases at V and 5 bases at J, with 17 bases between the two ends. CDR3 in DNA: TGCGCCAGCAGCTTGGCCGGGAGGGGGCGCGGTGAGACCCAGTACTTC. This translates into CASSLAGRGRGETQYF. The full variable domain, its missing parts supplied by reference TRBV5-1 and TRBJ2-5, is KAGVTQTPRYLIKTRGQQVTLSCSPISGHRSVSWYQQTPGQGLQFLFEYFSETQRNKGNFPGRFSGRQFSNSRSEMNVSTLELGDSALYLCASSLAGRGRGETQYFGPGTRLLVL.

V usage is TRBV12-3 or TRBV12-4 and J usage is TRBJ1-2; D is possibly TRBD1 (6 bases). The CDR3 runs 14 residues. V lost 5 bases and J 2 bases, leaving 12 bases between the germline ends. CDR3 sequence reads: CASSGRGQNYGYTF. The CDR3 bases are TGTGCCAGCAGTGGCAGAGGACAGAACTATGGCTACACCTTC.

The table lists this clonotype with a few counts. The chain recombines TRBV7-3 with TRBJ2-4, with no clear D. CDR1 SGHTA and CDR2 FQGTGA come from the germline V gene. Trimming took 5 bases from V and 0 from J, leaving 14 bases between them. This CDR3 has 16 amino acids. CDR3 sequence (DNA): TGTGCCAGCAGCCAACCCCTTAGTCCAGCCAAAAACATTCAGTACTTC. Amino acids: CASSQPLSPAKNIQYF.